Presented here are 24 T cell receptor beta chains from one specimen sequenced in a study of cytomegalovirus exposure and HLA in healthy donors. The protocol was immunoSEQ multiplex PCR, while the TCRdb copy is restricted to in-frame clones and leaves out a portion. The profile shows roughly 200,000 clones, 86% of them singletons. The specimen sequenced was PBMCs. These receptors originate from a man aged 25 to 40 in good health and CMV-seropositive.

The chain carries TRBV28 and TRBJ1-4; D is perhaps TRBD1 (5 bases). With 10 bases removed from V and 5 bases from J, the gap between germline ends came to 14 bases. The CDR3 is 13 residues long. Germline V gene lookup returns CDR1 MDHEN and CDR2 SYDVKM. Written as DNA, the CDR3 is TGTGCCACCAAGGGACGGCACAATGAAAAACTGTTTTTT. Translating gives CATKGRHNEKLFF.

V gene TRBV6-5 combines with J gene TRBJ2-7; 9 bases map to TRBD1. This CDR3 comprises 14 residues. The J segment lost 5 bases and the V segment lost 2 bases, leaving 4 bases of the junction unmatched. In germline, CDR1 is MNHEY, CDR2 SVGAGI. The CDR3 loop reads CASSYRTGDHEQYF. CDR3 coding DNA: TGTGCCAGCAGTTACCGGACAGGGGACCACGAGCAGTACTTC.

The V gene is TRBV6-5, the J gene TRBJ2-1; D is unresolved. CDR1 MNHEY and CDR2 SVGAGI come from the germline V gene. V was cut by 5 bases and J by 9 bases, with 8 bases left in between. This CDR3 contains 11 residues. The CDR3 DNA sequence: TGTGCCAGCAGTACCCTGCGTGAGCAGTTCTTC. Encoded protein: CASSTLREQFF.

This chain joins TRBV27 and TRBJ2-7; D might be TRBD2 (5 bases). The CDR3 spans 13 residues. Germline assignment: CDR1 MNHEY and CDR2 SMNVEV (reference sequence). The CDR3: CPGSDNGSYEQYF. CDR3 nucleotides: TGTCCCGGGTCCGATAATGGGAGCTACGAGCAGTACTTC.

The chain recombines TRBV7-2 with TRBJ1-5; D call uncertain. V lost 2 bases and J 4 bases, leaving 9 bases between the germline ends. The germline gives CDR1 SGHTA, CDR2 FQGNSA. CDR3 length: 14 amino acids. The CDR3 protein is CASSLTLTNQPQHF. Here the CDR3 DNA reads TGTGCCAGCAGCTTAACCCTGACAAATCAGCCCCAGCATTTT.

The chain carries TRBV2 and TRBJ2-3, with a possible D match to TRBD2 (6 bases). Per germline, CDR1 SNHLY and CDR2 FYNNEI. V dropped 7 bases and J dropped 6 bases, with 11 bases sitting between them. The CDR3 is 12 residues long. The chain's CDR3 is CASNTGVDTQYF. The CDR3, as DNA: TGTGCCAGCAATACGGGGGTGGATACGCAGTATTTT.

The chain combines TRBV7-2 with TRBJ1-5; D is perhaps TRBD1 (5 bases). The CDR3 covers 15 residues. The germline CDR1 and CDR2 sequences are SGHTA and FQGNSA. Trimming took off 3 bases at V and 3 bases at J, with 12 bases between the two ends. CDR3 coding DNA: TGTGCCAGCAGCTTGGCGTCAGGGCTCAATCAGCCCCAGCATTTT. It yields the protein CASSLASGLNQPQHF.

This chain uses TRBV30 with TRBJ1-5; D uncertain. The germline V gene has CDR1 GTSNPN and CDR2 SVGIG (reference sequence). V lost 1 base, J lost 5 bases, and 9 bases lay in between. There are 13 residues in the CDR3. CDR3: CAWSGAPDQPQHF. In DNA, the CDR3 is TGTGCCTGGAGTGGGGCGCCAGATCAGCCCCAGCATTTT.

The chain uses TRBV18 and TRBJ1-1; 7 bases are a match to TRBD1. The trim removed 3 bases at V and 8 bases at J, leaving 9 bases unmatched. The CDR3 consists of 14 residues. Germline V gene sequence: CDR1 KGHSH, CDR2 LQKENI. The CDR3 here is CASSPRDRDREAFF. CDR3 coding DNA: TGTGCCAGCTCACCGAGAGACAGGGATCGAGAAGCTTTCTTT.

The chain links TRBV6-6 to TRBJ2-1; the D gene is possibly TRBD1 (6 bases). Germline V lookup: CDR1 MNHNY, CDR2 SVGAGI (reference sequence). The CDR3 spans 12 residues. V lost 8 bases and J lost 4, with 9 bases in between. The CDR3 DNA reads as TGTGCCAGCGGACAGAATTACAATGAGCAGTTCTTC. This sequence encodes CASGQNYNEQFF.

V gene TRBV5-1 combines with J gene TRBJ2-7; no clear D gene. The CDR3 loop spans 16 amino acids. Looked up from germline, CDR1 is SGHRS and CDR2 is YFSETQ. Trimming removed 3 bases at V and 5 bases at J, with 21 bases between. CDR3 DNA: TGCGCCAGCAGCTCCCTACAATCCGGGCCGCCCGACGAGCAGTACTTC. It yields the protein CASSSLQSGPPDEQYF. The full variable domain, rest sourced from reference TRBV5-1 and TRBJ2-7, is KAGVTQTPRYLIKTRGQQVTLSCSPISGHRSVSWYQQTPGQGLQFLFEYFSETQRNKGNFPGRFSGRQFSNSRSEMNVSTLELGDSALYLCASSSLQSGPPDEQYFGPGTRLTVT.

The J gene is TRBJ2-2, the V gene TRBV5-5, with D maybe TRBD2 (5 bases). Trimming stripped 4 bases from V and 0 bases from J, with 10 bases between. Germline CDR1 SGHKS, CDR2 YYEKEE (reference sequence). This CDR3 contains 15 residues. The CDR3 region is CASSLSGTNTGELFF. As DNA, the CDR3 is TGTGCCAGCAGCCTCAGCGGCACGAACACCGGGGAGCTGTTTTTT.

The chain links TRBV7-6 to TRBJ2-7; D is perhaps TRBD1 (5 bases). The CDR3 runs to 15 residues. The ends were cut back, 1 base at V and 0 bases at J, with 10 bases in the middle. Germline CDR1 SGHVS, CDR2 FNYEAQ. The CDR3 DNA sequence: TGTGCCAGCAGCTTAGGGCAGGGCTTCTCCTACGAGCAGTACTTC. It codes for CASSLGQGFSYEQYF.

The chain carries TRBV5-1 and TRBJ2-7; no definite D call. This CDR3 is 15 amino acids long. Trimming left V 2 bases short and J 0 bases short, with 12 bases between. CDR1 is SGHRS, CDR2 YFSETQ, per germline. CDR3 sequence: CASSFLSPSSYEQYF. DNA for the CDR3: TGCGCCAGCAGCTTTTTAAGTCCCAGCTCCTACGAGCAGTACTTC.

This rearrangement joins TRBV2 to TRBJ1-1; no clear D. Deletions cut 3 bases from V and 0 bases from J, with 11 bases between. Germline-derived CDR1 and CDR2 are SNHLY and FYNNEI. CDR3 length: 15 amino acids. This CDR3 is CASSELGRLNTEAFF. Here the CDR3 DNA reads TGTGCCAGCAGTGAGTTAGGCAGATTGAACACTGAAGCTTTCTTT.

This sequence joins TRBV29-1 and TRBJ2-3, with 8 bases fitting TRBD1. CDR1 and CDR2 from the germline V gene are SQVTM and ANQGSEA. The CDR3 extends over 16 amino acids. Trimming took 3 bases from V and 0 from J; bases not matched to a gene: 8. The CDR3 bases are TGCAGCGTTGATCCGGACAGGGCGGGGAGCACAGATACGCAGTATTTT. It yields the protein CSVDPDRAGSTDTQYF.

J is TRBJ2-7 and V is TRBV4-2, with 8 bases aligning to TRBD2. The germline V gene encodes CDR1 LGHNA and CDR2 YNFKEQ. The CDR3 is 16 residues long. The V gene end was trimmed by 0 bases and the J gene end by 4 bases; junction bases not matched to a gene: 8. CDR3 protein: CASSQEGSGSSYEQYF. CDR3 coding DNA: TGTGCCAGCAGCCAAGAAGGAAGCGGGAGTTCTTACGAGCAGTACTTC.

The chain combines TRBV5-1 with TRBJ2-7, with 8 nucleotides matching TRBD1. CDR3 length: 14 residues. Germline assignment: CDR1 SGHRS and CDR2 YFSETQ. V gave up 3 bases and J gave up 5 bases; unmatched junction bases: 7. CDR3 region: CASSSGQGGDEQYF. CDR3 bases: TGCGCCAGCAGCTCCGGACAGGGTGGCGACGAGCAGTACTTC. The whole variable domain, remainder taken from reference TRBV5-1 and TRBJ2-7, is KAGVTQTPRYLIKTRGQQVTLSCSPISGHRSVSWYQQTPGQGLQFLFEYFSETQRNKGNFPGRFSGRQFSNSRSEMNVSTLELGDSALYLCASSSGQGGDEQYFGPGTRLTVT.

The chain is built from TRBV6-6 and TRBJ2-5; 11 bases match TRBD1. The CDR3 sequence is 16 residues long. V lost 4 bases, J lost 3 bases, and 7 bases stayed unmatched. Germline V lookup: CDR1 MNHNY, CDR2 SVGAGI (reference sequence). DNA of the CDR3: TGTGCCAGCAGTTCTCCGGACAGGGGGCAGGAAGAGACCCAGTACTTC. This translates into CASSSPDRGQEETQYF.

J is TRBJ1-5 and V is TRBV6-1, with D unclear. Trimming removed 6 bases at V and 0 bases at J, with 12 bases between. Germline CDR1 reads MNHNS; CDR2 reads SASEGT. There are 15 residues in the CDR3. The CDR3, as DNA: TGTGCCAGCAGCGCTACAGTAAATAGCAATCAGCCCCAGCATTTT. It encodes CASSATVNSNQPQHF.

The chain carries TRBV7-3 and TRBJ2-2; D gene uncertain. CDR1 is SGHTA and CDR2 is FQGTGA in the germline V gene. CDR3 length: 13 amino acids. V lost 4 bases and J lost 8, with 11 bases in between. The CDR3 DNA reads as TGTGCCAGCAGCTCCACTCCGGCGGGGGAGCTGTTTTTT. Its translation is CASSSTPAGELFF.

V is TRBV7-3 and J is TRBJ2-1, with unresolved D. The CDR3 sequence is 14 residues long. Germline V gene lookup returns CDR1 SGHTA and CDR2 FQGTGA. V dropped 5 bases and J dropped 9 bases, with 17 bases sitting between them. The CDR3 nucleotides read TGTGCCAGCAGCCCCATGGGAACCCTAATTGAGCAGTTCTTC. Residues: CASSPMGTLIEQFF.

The chain combines TRBV7-9 with TRBJ1-2, with D hard to call. Trimming shortened V by 0 bases and J by 6 bases, and 5 bases separated the two germline ends. CDR1 and CDR2 from the germline V gene are SEHNR and FQNEAQ (reference sequence). This CDR3 comprises 12 residues. Here the CDR3 reads CASSLARDGYTF. DNA for the CDR3: TGTGCCAGCAGCTTAGCAAGGGATGGCTACACCTTC.

This chain uses TRBV5-1 with TRBJ2-2, with D hard to call. The germline CDR1 and CDR2 sequences are SGHRS and YFSETQ. The V end was cut by 0 bases, the J end by 3 bases, with 12 bases between. The CDR3 covers 16 residues. The CDR3 loop is CASSLVPDKDTGELFF. For the CDR3, the DNA is TGCGCCAGCAGCTTGGTTCCCGACAAGGACACCGGGGAGCTGTTTTTT.